The entry below describes one T cell receptor beta chain. This record comes from a study of blood T cell repertoires in COVID-19. Study processing details: Amplified reference gene primers provided the basis for estimating nucleated cell counts. Clones were sequenced by immunoSEQ multiplex PCR, and TCRdb holds only the in-frame ones, with some missing. That table supplies the V and J calls and clone size; D and trimming were determined from the DNA. The repertoire holds under 250,000 clones, over 75% seen once, with 9.1% in the top ten. V dropped 3 bases and J dropped 4 bases, with 18 bases sitting between them. The CDR3 runs 16 residues. The germline V gene encodes CDR1 KGHSH and CDR2 LQKENI.

The chain joins TRBV18 to TRBJ1-1, with D unclear. The receptor was derived from a woman aged 50 to 65 with acute COVID-19. Sequenced: PBMCs or T cells enriched from blood (not recorded which). CDR3: CASSPTGPVGGTEAFF. As DNA, the CDR3 is TGTGCCAGCTCACCGACCGGACCCGTCGGAGGCACTGAAGCTTTCTTT.